This T cell receptor beta chain was sequenced during a study of blood T cell repertoires in COVID-19. At the level of the study: Material from acute and convalescent COVID-19 was sourced from the United States, Italy and Spain. The cDNA or gDNA used as material had been derived from T cells, B-cell-depleted T cells, or PBMCs.

As processed by the authors: Reference gene primer amplification gave estimated nucleated cell counts. Only in-frame clones appear in the TCRdb table, and some are missing; sequencing was by immunoSEQ multiplex PCR. That table supplies the V and J calls and clone size; D and trimming were determined from the DNA. The data contain about 240,000 clones, about 82% of them seen just once; the ten biggest clones take up around an eighth. CDR3 length: 13 residues. Germline assignment: CDR1 LNHDA and CDR2 SQIVND (reference sequence). The ends were cut back, 7 bases at V and 7 bases at J, with 14 bases in the middle.

This sequence was found in an elderly man with acute or convalescent COVID-19. The rearrangement links TRBV19 to TRBJ1-5; D is uncertain. Sequences were obtained from peripheral blood. The CDR3: CASKNSHRQPQHF. CDR3 sequence (DNA): TGTGCCAGTAAGAACAGCCATCGCCAGCCCCAGCATTTT.